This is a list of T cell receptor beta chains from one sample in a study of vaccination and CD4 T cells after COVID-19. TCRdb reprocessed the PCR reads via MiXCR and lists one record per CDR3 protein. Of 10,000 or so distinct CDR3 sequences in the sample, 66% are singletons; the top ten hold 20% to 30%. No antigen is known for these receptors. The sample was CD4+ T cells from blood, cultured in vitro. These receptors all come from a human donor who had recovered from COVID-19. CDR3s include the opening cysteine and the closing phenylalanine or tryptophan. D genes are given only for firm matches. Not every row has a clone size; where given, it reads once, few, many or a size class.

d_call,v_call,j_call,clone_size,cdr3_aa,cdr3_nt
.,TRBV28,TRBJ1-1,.,CASSSAGSPRYTEAFF,TGTGCCAGCAGTTCGGCCGGATCCCCCCGGTACACTGAAGCTTTCTTT
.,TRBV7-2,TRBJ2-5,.,CASSYRVGRVGETQYF,TGTGCCAGCAGCTACCGGGTCGGCAGGGTAGGAGAGACCCAGTACTTC
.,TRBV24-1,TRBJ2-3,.,CATSDFGGGTPAQYF,TGTGCCACCAGTGATTTTGGAGGGGGGACCCCCGCGCAGTATTTT
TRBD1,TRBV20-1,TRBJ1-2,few,CSADQGGSGYTF,TGCAGTGCTGATCAGGGGGGTAGTGGCTACACCTTC
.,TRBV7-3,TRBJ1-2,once,CASSRGVMDGYTF,TGTGCCAGCAGCAGGGGCGTGATGGATGGCTACACCTTC
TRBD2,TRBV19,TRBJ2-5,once,CASSDSGGLQETQYF,TGTGCCAGTAGTGACAGCGGGGGACTCCAAGAGACCCAGTACTTC
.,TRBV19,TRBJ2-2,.,CASSQAAGELFF,TGTGCCAGTAGTCAAGCCGCCGGGGAGCTGTTTTTT
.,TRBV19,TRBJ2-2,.,CASSSAGELFF,TGTGCCAGTTCCAGCGCCGGGGAGCTGTTTTTT
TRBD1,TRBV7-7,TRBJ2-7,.,CASSQTGFDEQYF,TGTGCCAGCAGCCAGACAGGGTTCGACGAGCAGTACTTC
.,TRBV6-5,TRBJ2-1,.,CASSSPLSNEQFF,TGTGCCAGCAGTTCCCCGCTCTCCAATGAGCAGTTCTTC
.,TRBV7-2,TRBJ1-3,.,CASRPAGSGNTIYF,TGTGCCAGCAGGCCGGCAGGCTCTGGAAACACCATATATTTT
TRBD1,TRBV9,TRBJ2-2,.,CASSFDRGNEPGELFF,TGTGCCAGCAGCTTCGACAGGGGTAATGAACCCGGGGAGCTGTTTTTT
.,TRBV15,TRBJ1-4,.,CATSTQQGWNEKLFF,TGTGCTACCAGCACCCAACAGGGATGGAATGAAAAACTGTTTTTT
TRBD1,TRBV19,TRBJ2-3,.,CASSIKPGTDDTQYF,TGTGCCAGTAGTATAAAACCTGGGACAGACGATACGCAGTATTTT
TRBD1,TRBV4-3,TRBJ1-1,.,CASSQASTGITEAFF,TGCGCCAGCAGCCAGGCCTCGACAGGGATCACGGAAGCTTTCTTT
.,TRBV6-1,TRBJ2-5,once,CASSRNVGGPQETQYF,TGTGCCAGCTCACGGAACGTAGGGGGGCCCCAAGAGACCCAGTACTTC
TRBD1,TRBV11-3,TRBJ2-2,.,CASSTQGAELFF,TGTGCCAGCAGCACCCAGGGGGCAGAGCTGTTTTTT
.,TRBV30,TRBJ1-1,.,CAWSLRTVFEAFF,TGTGCCTGGAGTCTCCGGACTGTATTTGAAGCTTTCTTT
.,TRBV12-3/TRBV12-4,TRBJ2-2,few,CASRRGAGELFF,TGTGCCAGCAGACGGGGTGCCGGGGAGCTGTTTTTT
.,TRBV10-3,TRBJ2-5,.,CAISELGRLQETQYF,TGTGCCATCAGTGAGCTGGGGAGGCTACAAGAGACCCAGTACTTC
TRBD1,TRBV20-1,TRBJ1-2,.,CSARKIGQGSNYGYTF,TGCAGTGCTAGAAAAATCGGACAGGGTTCTAACTATGGCTACACCTTC
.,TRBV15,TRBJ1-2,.,CATSKTRFWEDYGYTF,TGTGCCACCAGCAAGACTAGGTTTTGGGAGGACTATGGCTACACCTTC